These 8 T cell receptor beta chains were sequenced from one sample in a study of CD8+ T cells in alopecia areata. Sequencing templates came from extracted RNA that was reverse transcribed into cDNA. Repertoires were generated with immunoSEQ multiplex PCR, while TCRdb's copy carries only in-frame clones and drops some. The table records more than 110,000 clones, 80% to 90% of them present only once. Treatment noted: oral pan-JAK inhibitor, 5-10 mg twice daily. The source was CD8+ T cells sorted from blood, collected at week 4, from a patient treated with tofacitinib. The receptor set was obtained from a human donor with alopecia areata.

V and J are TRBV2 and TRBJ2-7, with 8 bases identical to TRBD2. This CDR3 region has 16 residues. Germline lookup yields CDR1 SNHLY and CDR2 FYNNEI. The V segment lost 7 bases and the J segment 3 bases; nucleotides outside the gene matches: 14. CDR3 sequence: CASNQKVAGIDYEQYF. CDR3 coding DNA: TGTGCCAGCAACCAAAAGGTAGCGGGGATCGACTACGAGCAGTACTTC.

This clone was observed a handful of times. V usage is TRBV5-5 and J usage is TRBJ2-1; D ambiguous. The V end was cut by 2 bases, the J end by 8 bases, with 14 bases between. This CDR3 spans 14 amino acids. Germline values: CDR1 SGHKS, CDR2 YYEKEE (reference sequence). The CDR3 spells CASSFERSWHEQFF. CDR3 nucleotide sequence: TGTGCCAGCAGCTTCGAACGATCCTGGCATGAGCAGTTCTTC. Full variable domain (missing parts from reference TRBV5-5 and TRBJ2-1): DAGVTQSPTHLIKTRGQQVTLRCSPISGHKSVSWYQQVLGQGPQFIFQYYEKEERGRGNFPDRFSARQFPNYSSELNVNALLLGDSALYLCASSFERSWHEQFFGPGTRLTVL.

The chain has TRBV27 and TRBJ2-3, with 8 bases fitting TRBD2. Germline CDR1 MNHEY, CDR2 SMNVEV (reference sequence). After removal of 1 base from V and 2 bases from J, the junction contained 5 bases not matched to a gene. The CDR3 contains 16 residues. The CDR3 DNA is TGTGCCAGCAGTTTATTGACTAGCGCTTACACAGATACGCAGTATTTT. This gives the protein CASSLLTSAYTDTQYF.

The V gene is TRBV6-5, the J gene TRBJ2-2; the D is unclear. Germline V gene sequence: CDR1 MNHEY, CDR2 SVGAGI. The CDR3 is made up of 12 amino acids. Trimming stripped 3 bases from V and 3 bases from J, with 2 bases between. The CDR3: CASSYYTGELFF. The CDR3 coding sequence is TGTGCCAGCAGTTATTACACCGGGGAGCTGTTTTTT.

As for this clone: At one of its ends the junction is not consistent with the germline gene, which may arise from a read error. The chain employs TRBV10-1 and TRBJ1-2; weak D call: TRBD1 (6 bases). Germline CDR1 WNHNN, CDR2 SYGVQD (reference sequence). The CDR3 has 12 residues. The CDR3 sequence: CASSELRDLGGF. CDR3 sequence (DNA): TGCGCCAGCAGTGAGTTAAGAGACTTAGGGGGCTTC.

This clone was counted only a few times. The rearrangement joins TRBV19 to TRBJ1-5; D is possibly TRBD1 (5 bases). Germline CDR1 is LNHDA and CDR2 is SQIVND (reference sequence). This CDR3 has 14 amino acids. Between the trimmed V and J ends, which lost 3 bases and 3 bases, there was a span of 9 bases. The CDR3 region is CASSIGGVNQPQHF. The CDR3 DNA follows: TGTGCCAGTAGTATCGGAGGGGTCAATCAGCCCCAGCATTTT.

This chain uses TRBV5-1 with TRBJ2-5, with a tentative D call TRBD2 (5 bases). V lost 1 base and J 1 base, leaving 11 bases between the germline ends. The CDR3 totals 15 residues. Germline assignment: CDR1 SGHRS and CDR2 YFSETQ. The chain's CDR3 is CASSLWFTSQETQYF. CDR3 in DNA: TGCGCCAGCAGCTTGTGGTTCACTAGCCAAGAGACCCAGTACTTC.

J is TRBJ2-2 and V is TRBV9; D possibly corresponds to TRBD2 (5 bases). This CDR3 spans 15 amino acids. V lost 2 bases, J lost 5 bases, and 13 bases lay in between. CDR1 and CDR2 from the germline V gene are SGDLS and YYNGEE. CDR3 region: CASSVADWMTGELFF. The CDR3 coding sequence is TGTGCCAGCAGCGTGGCGGACTGGATGACCGGGGAGCTGTTTTTT.